Following are 20 T cell receptor beta chains from one sample sequenced in a study of shared clonotypes between healthy human individuals. The table came from immunoSEQ multiplex PCR; TCRdb's copy has only in-frame clones and leaves some out. Among 650,000 to 800,000 clones, 55% to 80% were seen once, and the ten largest hold around 1.7%. Sequenced input: memory CD4+ T cells sorted from blood. Described subset: CD45RA-negative fraction. The receptors stem from a woman between 25 and 40 years old in good health.

As for this clone: The same CDR3 arises from other DNA sequences in this sample as well. The chain carries TRBV15 and TRBJ2-7; tentatively, D is TRBD1 or TRBD2 (5 bases each). CDR1 is LNHNV and CDR2 is YYDKDF in the germline V gene (reference sequence). V was pared by 0 bases and J by 0 bases, with 9 bases between. The CDR3 is 15 residues long. CDR3 in amino acids: CATSRDRGLSYEQYF. The CDR3 region has the DNA TGTGCCACCAGCAGAGATCGGGGCCTCTCCTACGAGCAGTACTTC. The whole variable domain, remainder taken from reference TRBV15 and TRBJ2-7, is DAMVIQNPRYQVTQFGKPVTLSCSQTLNHNVMYWYQQKSSQAPKLLFHYYDKDFNNEADTPDNFQSRRPNTSFCFLDIRSPGLGDTAMYLCATSRDRGLSYEQYFGPGTRLTVT.

The chain carries TRBV19 and TRBJ1-5, with 10 bases that match TRBD1. The CDR3 consists of 14 residues. Losses at the gene ends were 7 bases for V and 4 bases for J; bases not matched to a gene: 4. The V gene's germline CDR1 is LNHDA and CDR2 SQIVND (reference sequence). The DNA of the CDR3 is TGTGCCAGTAACGACAGGGGGCTAAATCAGCCCCAGCATTTT. This encodes CASNDRGLNQPQHF.

Only a few counts were recorded for this clone. The gene calls are TRBV2 and TRBJ1-2; perhaps TRBD1 as D (5 bases). Germline CDR1 and CDR2: SNHLY and FYNNEI. CDR3 length: 13 residues. Trimming took off 4 bases at V and 8 bases at J, with 14 bases between the two ends. The CDR3 is CASSGQGTDGYTF. CDR3 coding DNA: TGTGCCAGCAGTGGGCAGGGTACGGACGGCTACACCTTC.

For this clone: One junction end does not reproduce the germline sequence, and a read error may be involved. The identical CDR3 is also encoded by other nucleotide sequences in the sample. This rearrangement joins TRBV7-2 to TRBJ2-1; possibly TRBD2 for D (5 bases). Germline CDR1 SGHTA, CDR2 FQGNSA. The CDR3 spans 15 residues. This CDR3 is CASSLGAAAYNEQFF. The CDR3 coding sequence is TGTGCCAGCAGTTTAGGAGCGGCAGCCTACAATGAGCAGTTCTTC.

This clone was observed once. The chain joins TRBV11-2 to TRBJ2-1; 7 bases align to TRBD2. The CDR3 runs 13 residues. J lost 6 bases, V lost 4 bases, and 3 bases had no gene match. The germline CDR1 and CDR2 sequences are SGHAT and FQNNGV. CDR3 nucleotide sequence: TGTGCCAGCAGCTCGGGACTAACCAATGAGCAGTTCTTC. Residues: CASSSGLTNEQFF. Full variable domain (outside the CDR3, taken from reference TRBV11-2 and TRBJ2-1): EAGVAQSPRYKIIEKRQSVAFWCNPISGHATLYWYQQILGQGPKLLIQFQNNGVVDDSQLPKDRFSAERLKGVDSTLKIQPAKLEDSAVYLCASSSGLTNEQFFGPGTRLTVL.

This chain links TRBV7-9 with TRBJ2-7; D ambiguous. CDR1 is SEHNR, CDR2 FQNEAQ, per germline (reference sequence). The CDR3 sequence is 14 residues long. Trimming left V 5 bases short and J 0 bases short, with 11 bases between. The CDR3 here is CASSLTEPSYEQYF. CDR3 nucleotide sequence: TGTGCCAGCAGCCTTACAGAGCCCTCCTACGAGCAGTACTTC. Variable domain in full (rest from reference TRBV7-9 and TRBJ2-7): DTGVSQNPRHKITKRGQNVTFRCDPISEHNRLYWYRQTLGQGPEFLTYFQNEAQLEKSRLLSDRFSAERPKGSFSTLEIQRTEQGDSAMYLCASSLTEPSYEQYFGPGTRLTVT.

There are a few counts of this clone. V and J are TRBV19 and TRBJ2-2, with D possibly being TRBD1 (5 bases). Germline CDR1 LNHDA, CDR2 SQIVND (reference sequence). This CDR3 spans 13 amino acids. Trimming stripped 7 bases from V and 1 base from J, with 7 bases between. CDR3 DNA: TGTGCCAGTACAGGGTGGAACACCGGGGAGCTGTTTTTT. Translating it yields CASTGWNTGELFF.

The CDR3 reads CASSLADGEAFF. The CDR3 nucleotides are TGTGCCAGCAGCTTAGCGGATGGCGAAGCTTTCTTT. V is TRBV7-9 and J is TRBJ1-1; the D is unclear. Deletions cut 0 bases from V and 8 bases from J, with 7 bases between. CDR1 and CDR2 (germline): SEHNR, FQNEAQ (reference sequence). The CDR3 is 12 amino acids.

The chain uses TRBV7-7 and TRBJ2-5; D unresolved. Per the germline V gene, CDR1 is SSHAT and CDR2 is FNYEAQ (reference sequence). The CDR3 loop spans 13 amino acids. The germline V and J ends were trimmed by 5 bases and 1 base, with 8 bases remaining between them. Here the CDR3 DNA reads TGTGCCAGCAGCATCGGGCCCCAAGAGACCCAGTACTTC. It codes for CASSIGPQETQYF.

The chain carries TRBV5-1 and TRBJ2-2; either TRBD1 or TRBD2 may supply D (6 bases each). CDR1 and CDR2 from the germline V gene are SGHRS and YFSETQ. V lost 7 bases and J 1 base, leaving 11 bases between the germline ends. The CDR3 loop spans 14 amino acids. This CDR3 is CASQGGGNTGELFF. The CDR3, as DNA: TGCGCCAGCCAAGGAGGGGGGAACACCGGGGAGCTGTTTTTT.

This chain connects TRBV5-5 to TRBJ2-1; 8 bases are shared with TRBD1. This CDR3 comprises 14 residues. V lost 0 bases and J lost 9; bases outside the gene matches: 5. CDR1 and CDR2 (germline): SGHKS, YYEKEE (reference sequence). The CDR3 coding sequence is TGTGCCAGCAGCTTGGGACAGGGGATCGGTGAGCAGTTCTTC. Encoded protein: CASSLGQGIGEQFF.

This clone was seen a single time. This chain links TRBV5-1 with TRBJ2-2; tentatively, D is TRBD2 (6 bases). From germline, CDR1 is SGHRS and CDR2 YFSETQ. This CDR3 region has 14 residues. V dropped 0 bases and J dropped 4 bases, with 7 bases sitting between them. Here the CDR3 reads CASSLVGSTGELFF. Written as DNA, the CDR3 is TGCGCCAGCAGCTTGGTCGGGAGCACCGGGGAGCTGTTTTTT.

The rearrangement joins TRBV2 to TRBJ2-3; 7 nucleotides match TRBD1. V shed 4 bases and J 4 bases; nucleotides not matched to a gene: 5. The CDR3 contains 14 residues. Germline CDR1 reads SNHLY; CDR2 reads FYNNEI. The CDR3 coding sequence is TGTGCCAGCAGTGCGGGCCAGGGGGCAGATACGCAGTATTTT. Translated: CASSAGQGADTQYF.

The chain has TRBV6-4 and TRBJ2-1; 8 nucleotides match TRBD2. With V trimmed by 4 bases and J by 1 base, 6 bases remained unmatched. The length of the CDR3 is 16 residues. Germline-derived CDR1 and CDR2 are MRHNA and SNTAGT. The CDR3 DNA sequence: TGTGCCAGCAGTGCATTTAGCGGGGTGTCCTACAATGAGCAGTTCTTC. Protein product: CASSAFSGVSYNEQFF.

As for this clone: This CDR3 is also generated by other DNA sequences in the sample. The rearrangement joins TRBV7-2 to TRBJ1-5; no clear D. Trimming cost V 1 base and J 0 bases, with 4 bases left between them. Germline CDR1 SGHTA, CDR2 FQGNSA. The CDR3 extends over 14 amino acids. The CDR3 nucleotides read TGTGCCAGCAGCTTAGGAACTAGCAATCAGCCCCAGCATTTT. Its protein product is CASSLGTSNQPQHF.

The chain links TRBV25-1 to TRBJ2-1; D is perhaps TRBD2 (6 bases). With 6 bases removed from V and 1 base from J, the gap between germline ends came to 22 bases. Per the germline V gene, CDR1 is MGHDK and CDR2 is SYGVNS. The CDR3 is 18 amino acids. CDR3 bases: TGTGCCAGCAGCCCCTCGGCGGGGCATACCCTGTCCTACAATGAGCAGTTCTTC. This encodes CASSPSAGHTLSYNEQFF.

This rearrangement joins TRBV7-7 to TRBJ2-5; 7 nucleotides line up with TRBD1. With V trimmed by 5 bases and J by 1 base, 4 bases remained unmatched. The V gene's germline CDR1 is SSHAT and CDR2 FNYEAQ (reference sequence). The CDR3 is 14 amino acids. The CDR3 here is CASSHGTAQETQYF. The CDR3 region has the DNA TGTGCCAGCAGCCATGGGACAGCCCAAGAGACCCAGTACTTC.

In its sample, this clone was seen once. The V call is TRBV28, the J call TRBJ2-7; 10 bases line up with TRBD1. Trimming at V came to 6 bases and at J to 1 base, leaving 9 bases not matched to a gene. CDR3 length: 16 amino acids. CDR1 is MDHEN, CDR2 SYDVKM, per germline. CDR3 bases: TGTGCCAGCAGAATCGCGGGGGACAGGGGTTCCTACGAGCAGTACTTC. Its translation: CASRIAGDRGSYEQYF. The full variable domain, rest sourced from reference TRBV28 and TRBJ2-7, is DVKVTQSSRYLVKRTGEKVFLECVQDMDHENMFWYRQDPGLGLRLIYFSYDVKMKEKGDIPEGYSVSREKKERFSLILESASTNQTSMYLCASRIAGDRGSYEQYFGPGTRLTVT.

This clone was detected only a few times. CDR3 in amino acids: CASSLGDTYNEQFF. For the CDR3, the DNA is TGCGCCAGCAGCTTGGGAGACACGTACAATGAGCAGTTCTTC. The rearrangement joins TRBV5-1 to TRBJ2-1; D not certain. The CDR3 has 14 amino acids. In germline, CDR1 is SGHRS, CDR2 YFSETQ. The V and J ends lost 0 bases and 4 bases respectively, with 8 bases between them.

The gene calls are TRBV27 and TRBJ1-1; no clear D. This CDR3 contains 15 residues. The V end lost 2 bases, the J end lost 0 bases, and 10 bases lay between the germline ends. Germline CDR1 reads MNHEY; CDR2 reads SMNVEV (reference sequence). The CDR3 sequence is CASSLKIQLNTEAFF. Here the CDR3 DNA reads TGTGCCAGCAGTTTAAAAATCCAGTTGAACACTGAAGCTTTCTTT.